The 18 T cell receptor delta chains in this list originate from one sample, sequenced in a study of Vδ1+ human thymocytes. Overall study results and limits: Thymic TRG and TRD repertoires appeared highly polyclonal, with Gaussian CDR3 length distributions.

For these receptors, no antigen is known. The template was reverse-transcribed extracted RNA. Pooled V-gene forward primers with one constant-region reverse primer generated the CDR3 amplicons by multiplex PCR. TCRdb reprocessed the multiplex PCR reads using CATT. This sample has fewer than 25,000 delta-chain clones, with roughly 7.3% found just once. The source material was Vdelta1+ gamma-delta thymocytes from the thymus. Subset denoted: FACS-sorted CD3+ TCRalphabeta- TCRVdelta1+ TCRVdelta2- thymocytes. The receptors derive from a child younger than two who had congenital heart surgery.

There are a few counts of this clone. The chain uses TRDV1 and TRDJ1; D may match TRDD2 or TRDD3 (9 bases each). V was shortened by 0 bases and J by 0 bases, with 32 bases between the two germline ends. The CDR3 has 23 amino acids. Germline-derived CDR1 and CDR2 are TSWWSYY and QGS. The CDR3 protein is CALGELGYLPTGIRPRYTDKLIF. Written as DNA, the CDR3 is TGTGCTCTTGGGGAACTCGGATACCTTCCTACGGGGATACGCCCCCGTTACACCGATAAACTCATCTTT.

This clone is medium-sized (0.01 to 0.1%). This chain connects TRAV29/DV5 to TRDJ2, with D tentatively TRDD2 (6 bases). The length of the CDR3 is 16 residues. With 4 bases removed from V and 0 bases from J, the gap between germline ends came to 16 bases. Germline-derived CDR1 and CDR2 are NSMFDY and ISSIKDK. The CDR3 region has the DNA TGTGCAGCACTGCCTTTCCTAGGGACTTTGACAGCACAACTCTTCTTT. Translating it yields CAALPFLGTLTAQLFF.

V gene TRDV1 combines with J gene TRDJ1; 9 bases map to TRDD3. Germline V gene data show CDR1 as TSWWSYY and CDR2 as QGS. The CDR3 length is 20 residues. V gave up 4 bases and J gave up 0 bases; unmatched junction bases: 18. CDR3 amino acids: CALGGRRGTGGIEYTDKLIF. In DNA form, the CDR3 reads TGTGCTCTTGGGGGCCGAAGGGGTACTGGGGGAATCGAGTACACCGATAAACTCATCTTT.

V usage is TRDV1 and J usage is TRDJ2, with 9 positions matching TRDD3. CDR3 size: 19 residues. Trimming removed 4 bases from V and 5 bases from J; junction bases left unmatched: 17. CDR1 is TSWWSYY and CDR2 is QGS in the germline V gene. CDR3 residues: CALGVPPSFWGMRTAQLFF. As DNA, the CDR3 is TGTGCTCTTGGGGTACCACCTTCTTTCTGGGGGATGCGAACAGCACAACTCTTCTTT.

V and J are TRDV1 and TRDJ1; 10 nucleotides line up with TRDD3. The ends lost 1 base at V and 1 base at J; junction bases unmatched: 12. The length of the CDR3 is 19 residues. The germline gives CDR1 TSWWSYY, CDR2 QGS. The CDR3 DNA is TGTGCTCTTGGGGAACGGGTCTTACTGGGGGATCCTCCCACCGATAAACTCATCTTT. Its protein product is CALGERVLLGDPPTDKLIF.

The chain employs TRDV2 and TRDJ1; 7 bases map to TRDD3. Unmatched junction bases numbered 25, after V lost 5 bases and J lost 2 bases. From germline, CDR1 is GEAIGNYY and CDR2 EKD. This CDR3 is built from 20 residues. The CDR3 is CACVVLIIRGIACTTDKLIF. In nucleotides, the CDR3 is TGTGCCTGTGTCGTATTAATAATACGGGGGATTGCGTGTACAACCGATAAACTCATCTTT.

This clone was seen more than once but under ten times. The chain carries TRDV1 and TRDJ1, with D possibly TRDD3 on 5 matching bases. The V end lost 3 bases, the J end lost 2 bases, and 25 bases lay between the germline ends. Germline V lookup: CDR1 TSWWSYY, CDR2 QGS. CDR3 length: 19 amino acids. The CDR3 loop reads CALGDVMGSLNLTTDKLIF. The CDR3 DNA reads TGTGCTCTTGGGGACGTCATGGGGAGTCTAAACCTAACAACCGATAAACTCATCTTT.

The chain combines TRDV1 with TRDJ1; no reliable D call. The J gene comes from matching the DNA to germline here; TCRdb lacks it. V was clipped by 3 bases and J by 8 bases, with 13 bases between them. CDR1 TSWWSYY and CDR2 QGS come from the germline V gene. The CDR3 consists of 13 residues. The chain's CDR3 is CALGDAGFLKLIF. DNA for the CDR3: TGTGCTCTTGGGGATGCAGGGTTCTTAAAACTCATCTTT.

The genes are TRAV29/DV5 and TRDJ1; 12 bases map to TRDD3. CDR3 length: 21 amino acids. Germline CDR1 is NSMFDY and CDR2 is ISSIKDK. J gave up 5 bases and V 1 base, and 24 bases lay outside the gene matches. In DNA, the CDR3 is TGTGCAGCAAGCATGGTCTTCCACCACTCCCTGGGGGATACGTTGAATGATAAACTCATCTTT. As protein: CAASMVFHHSLGDTLNDKLIF. Together with reference TRAV29/DV5 and TRDJ1, the CDR3 gives the full variable domain: DQQVKQNSPSLSVQEGRISILNCDYTNSMFDYFLWYKKYPAEGPTFLISISSIKDKNEDGRFTVFLNKSAKHLSLHIVPSQPGDSAVYFCAASMVFHHSLGDTLNDKLIFGKGTRVTVEP.

This clone was seen a few times. Other nucleotide sequences from this sample produce the same CDR3. The chain links TRDV1 to TRDJ1; D is perhaps TRDD3 (6 bases). The CDR3 runs to 16 residues. The germline V gene has CDR1 TSWWSYY and CDR2 QGS. Trimming removed 1 base from V and 2 bases from J, with 14 bases in between. The CDR3 coding sequence is TGTGCTCTTGGGGAACGTTGGGGATTCGGAACCGATAAACTCATCTTT. It encodes CALGERWGFGTDKLIF.

This clone occurred a few times. Other DNA sequences in the sample encode the same CDR3. This chain connects TRDV1 to TRDJ1, with 8 nucleotides matching TRDD3. V was pared by 1 base and J by 0 bases, with 4 bases of the junction left unmatched. Germline CDR1 and CDR2: TSWWSYY and QGS. The CDR3 sequence is 16 residues long. This CDR3 reads CALGERLLGDTDKLIF. CDR3 coding DNA: TGTGCTCTTGGGGAACGGTTACTGGGGGACACCGATAAACTCATCTTT.

The chain employs TRDV1 and TRDJ1; 9 bases are a match to TRDD2. The CDR3 has 22 amino acids. V lost 2 bases to trimming and J lost 10 bases; unmatched junction nucleotides: 32. Germline-derived CDR1 and CDR2 are TSWWSYY and QGS. Here the CDR3 reads CALGESLGLPTTSAGGPGRLIF. CDR3 sequence (DNA): TGTGCTCTTGGGGAATCTCTCGGCCTTCCTACCACCTCGGCAGGGGGACCAGGGAGACTCATCTTT.

A few counts support this clone. The chain is built from TRDV1 and TRDJ1; 12 positions match TRDD3. Trimming removed 1 base from V and 4 bases from J; junction bases left unmatched: 16. The CDR3 loop spans 20 amino acids. CDR1 and CDR2 from the germline V gene are TSWWSYY and QGS. Here the CDR3 reads CALGEHSSSHHWGIHDKLIF. The CDR3 region has the DNA TGTGCTCTTGGGGAACATTCCTCTTCCCATCACTGGGGGATACACGATAAACTCATCTTT.

The chain couples TRDV1 to TRDJ1; TRDD3 agrees at 13 bases. Germline-derived CDR1 and CDR2 are TSWWSYY and QGS. CDR3 length equals 24 residues. Trimming removed 0 bases from V and 1 base from J; junction bases left unmatched: 23. The CDR3 DNA reads TGTGCTCTTGGGGAACTAGCGGTTCCTCACTCAGTACTGGGGGATACGCGAGGCACCGATAAACTCATCTTT. Amino acids: CALGELAVPHSVLGDTRGTDKLIF.

This clone was counted between two and nine times. The chain uses TRDV1 and TRDJ1, with 9 positions matching TRDD3. CDR1 is TSWWSYY, CDR2 QGS, per germline. The CDR3 loop spans 21 amino acids. The V gene end was trimmed by 2 bases and the J gene end by 4 bases; junction bases not matched to a gene: 23. CDR3 bases: TGTGCTCTTGGGGAAGACCTATTTCCTAGTAGGGGATACGCAGTTAACGATAAACTCATCTTT. Amino acid sequence: CALGEDLFPSRGYAVNDKLIF.

The chain combines TRDV1 with TRDJ1, with D possibly TRDD3 on 5 matching bases. The CDR3 runs 19 residues. Trimming removed 4 bases from V and 1 base from J, with 25 bases in between. Germline loops: CDR1 TSWWSYY, CDR2 QGS. The CDR3 spells CALGATNPFPWVCTDKLIF. In DNA form, the CDR3 reads TGTGCTCTTGGGGCAACCAACCCTTTCCCCTGGGTTTGCACCGATAAACTCATCTTT.

This chain links TRDV1 with TRDJ1; 7 nucleotides match TRDD2. V was pared by 3 bases and J by 0 bases, with 16 bases of the junction left unmatched. The CDR3 totals 19 residues. From germline, CDR1 is TSWWSYY and CDR2 QGS. CDR3 bases: TGTGCTCTTGGGGAGACCGATTCTTTCCTACCGGGGGACACCGATAAACTCATCTTT. Residues: CALGETDSFLPGDTDKLIF.

J is TRDJ1 and V is TRDV1; 10 bases line up with TRDD3. The J gene was missing in TCRdb and was found by matching the end of the DNA to germline. Germline CDR1 and CDR2: TSWWSYY and QGS. V lost 1 base, J lost 1 base, and 18 bases stayed unmatched. The CDR3 runs to 21 residues. The CDR3 sequence: CALGEPPSSGLGDPSTDKLIF. CDR3 sequence (DNA): TGTGCTCTTGGGGAACCACCCTCCTCTGGACTGGGGGATCCGTCCACCGATAAACTCATCTTT.